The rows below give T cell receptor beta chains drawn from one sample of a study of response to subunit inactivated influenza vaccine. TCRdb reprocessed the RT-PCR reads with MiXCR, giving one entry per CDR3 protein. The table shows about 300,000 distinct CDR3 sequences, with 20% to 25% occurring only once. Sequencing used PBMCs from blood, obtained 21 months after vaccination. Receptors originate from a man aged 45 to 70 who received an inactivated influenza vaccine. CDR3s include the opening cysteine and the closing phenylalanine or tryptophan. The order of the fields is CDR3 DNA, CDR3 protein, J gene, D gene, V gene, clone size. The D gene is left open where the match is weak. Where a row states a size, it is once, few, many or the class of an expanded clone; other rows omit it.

TGCGCCAGCAGCCAAGAAACAGTTAATTCACCCCTCCACTTT CASSQETVNSPLHF TRBJ1-6 - TRBV4-3 -
TGTGCCAGCAGTGAAAACAGGGACCAGCCCCAGCATTTT CASSENRDQPQHF TRBJ1-5 - TRBV2 many
TGTGCCAGCAGCCAGGACTTTGGGGGACAGTACGAGCAGTACTTC CASSQDFGGQYEQYF TRBJ2-7 TRBD1 TRBV3-1 -
TGTGCCAGCAGCGACCGACTAGCGAAACTCTACGAGCAGTACTTC CASSDRLAKLYEQYF TRBJ2-7 TRBD2 TRBV6-2/TRBV6-3 -
TGTGCCAGCTCACCACAGATAATAGGGTACAATCAGCCCCAGCATTTT CASSPQIIGYNQPQHF TRBJ1-5 - TRBV18 few
TGTGCCAGCAGCTCGGACAGGTTGTCAATTGAAGCTTTCTTT CASSSDRLSIEAFF TRBJ1-1 TRBD1 TRBV28 many
TGTGCCACCAAGTTCGAAAGTGGAAACACCATATATTTT CATKFESGNTIYF TRBJ1-3 - TRBV15 -
TGTGCCAGCAGCTTACGTGGGGGTGCGGGATGGGGAGAGACCCAGTACTTC CASSLRGGAGWGETQYF TRBJ2-5 - TRBV7-2 few
TGTGCCAGCAGAGCACTAGCGGGGGACCCAGATGAGCAGTTCTTC CASRALAGDPDEQFF TRBJ2-1 TRBD2 TRBV6-2/TRBV6-3 -
TGTGCCAGCAGCCCGGGACTAGCGGGAGCTCTGTACAATGAGCAGTTCTTC CASSPGLAGALYNEQFF TRBJ2-1 TRBD2 TRBV11-2 -
TGCGCCAGCAGCTTGGCCGGGTCCGGTTCACCCCTCCACTTT CASSLAGSGSPLHF TRBJ1-6 - TRBV5-1 many
TGTGCCAGCAGCTTAGGGGGGGCGAATGAAAAACTGTTTTTT CASSLGGANEKLFF TRBJ1-4 - TRBV7-2 many
TGTGCCAGTAGTACGCACAGGGCGGGTCGAGCTTTCTTT CASSTHRAGRAFF TRBJ1-1 - TRBV19 few
TGTGCCAGCAGCGTAACAGGGGTGACGGTGAATTTCTTT CASSVTGVTVNFF TRBJ1-1 TRBD1 TRBV11-2 -
TGCGCCAGCAGCCAAGCTCCGGGGTTGTACGAGCAGTACTTC CASSQAPGLYEQYF TRBJ2-7 - TRBV4-1 many